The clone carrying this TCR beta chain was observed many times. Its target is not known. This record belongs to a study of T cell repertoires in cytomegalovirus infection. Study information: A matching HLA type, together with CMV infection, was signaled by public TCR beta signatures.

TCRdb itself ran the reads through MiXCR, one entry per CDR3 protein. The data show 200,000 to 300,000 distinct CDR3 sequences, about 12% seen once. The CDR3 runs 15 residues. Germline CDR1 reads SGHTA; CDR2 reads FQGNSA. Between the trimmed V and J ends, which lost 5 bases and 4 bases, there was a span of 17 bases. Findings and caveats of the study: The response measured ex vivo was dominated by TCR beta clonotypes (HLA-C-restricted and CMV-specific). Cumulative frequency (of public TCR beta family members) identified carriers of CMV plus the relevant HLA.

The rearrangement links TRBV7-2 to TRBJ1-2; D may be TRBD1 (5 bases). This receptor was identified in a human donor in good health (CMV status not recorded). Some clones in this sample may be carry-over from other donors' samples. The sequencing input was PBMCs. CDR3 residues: CASSPRDGAGYGYTF. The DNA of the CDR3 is TGTGCCAGCAGCCCCCGGGACGGAGCGGGCTATGGCTACACCTTC.